This is a list of T cell receptor beta chains from one sample in a study of shared T cell receptors in the human thymus. TCRdb's copy holds only in-frame clones and misses some; the assay was immunoSEQ multiplex PCR. The sample holds approximately 760,000 clones, approximately 85% seen once. These data also featured in a second study, about human thymus T cells.

The sequenced sample consisted of thymocytes. The source is a girl under two years old with a congenital heart defect. Both conserved end residues are part of each CDR3. D genes are given only for firm matches. Size is stated for part of the rows, as once, few or many counts, or as a class when the clone is expanded.

j_gene	abundance	d_gene	v_gene	CDR3nt	CDR3aa
TRBJ1-1	.	TRBD1	TRBV30	TGTGCCTGGAGCCCCCACTTTGCGGACAGGGAGACTGAAGCTTTCTTT	CAWSPHFADRETEAFF
TRBJ1-4	.	TRBD1	TRBV28	TGTGCCAGCAGTTGCGCGGGACAGGTTCCTGAAAAACTGTTTTTT	CASSCAGQVPEKLFF
TRBJ1-2	.	TRBD1	TRBV15	TGTGCCACCAGCGGCACAGGGGATGGCTACACCTTC	CATSGTGDGYTF
TRBJ1-6	.	.	TRBV27	TGTGCCAGCAGTTTAGGTGTTGCCCCGCTAGGATCCTATAATTCACCCCTCCACTTT	CASSLGVAPLGSYNSPLHF
TRBJ1-2	.	TRBD1	TRBV27	TGTGCCAGCAGTCACCTTGGCCGGAGGACAGGGGGCTACACCTTC	CASSHLGRRTGGYTF
TRBJ2-2	.	.	TRBV19	TGTGCCAGTAGTATAGATCTAAGTAGACAGCCATCGAACACCGGGGAGCTGTTTTTT	CASSIDLSRQPSNTGELFF
TRBJ1-5	.	TRBD1	TRBV30	TGTGCCTGGAGCCCAACAGGGGGCTTTCAGCCCCAGCATTTT	CAWSPTGGFQPQHF
TRBJ1-6	.	.	TRBV16	TGTGCCAGCAGCCCCACCCCGGGACACCCTAATTCACCCCTCCACTTT	CASSPTPGHPNSPLHF
TRBJ1-6	.	.	TRBV7-9	TGTGCCAGCAGCTTCCCGATGAGGAGGGGCGGTTCACCCCTCCACTTT	CASSFPMRRGGSPLHF
TRBJ1-2	.	TRBD1	TRBV27	TGTGCCAGCAGGCGACAGGGAGATGGCTACACCTTC	CASRRQGDGYTF
TRBJ2-7	.	TRBD1	TRBV15	TGTGCCACCAGCAGAGGGATCGGGACAGAGATCTCCTACGAGCAGTACTTC	CATSRGIGTEISYEQYF
TRBJ2-7	.	.	TRBV7-8	TGTGCCAGCAGCTTGGGGCCCTCACAGGGCCCGGAGGTATACGAGCAGTACTTC	CASSLGPSQGPEVYEQYF
TRBJ1-6	.	.	TRBV5-6	TGTGCCAGCAGCGCGGATAATTCACCCCTCCACTTT	CASSADNSPLHF
TRBJ1-2	.	.	TRBV5-8	TGTGCCAGCAGCTGGGGCAGGGGTAACTATGGCTACACCTTC	CASSWGRGNYGYTF
TRBJ2-1	.	.	TRBV27	TGTGCCAGCAGTTTCCATTTGGTGGCCCATGAGCAGTTCTTC	CASSFHLVAHEQFF
TRBJ1-5	.	.	TRBV14	TGTGCCAGCAGCCAAGATCTAGGCAGACCCCAGCATTTT	CASSQDLGRPQHF
TRBJ1-6	.	.	TRBV4-3	TGCGCCAGCAGCCAAGTCGTTAAACCCGTGGCCGCTAATTCACCCCTCCACTTT	CASSQVVKPVAANSPLHF
TRBJ1-4	.	.	TRBV18	TGTGCCAGCTCCTCGGTTACGGTTGGGGCGGATGAAAAACTGTTTTTT	CASSSVTVGADEKLFF
TRBJ1-2	once	TRBD1	TRBV4-2	TGTGCCAGCAGCCAACTTCCCCGGGGACAGTTCGGCCCCTATGGCTACACCTTC	CASSQLPRGQFGPYGYTF
TRBJ1-2	.	.	TRBV5-8	TGTGCCAGCGCCAAGGAGAAGGTCAGGGTTCGCTATGGCTACACCTTC	CASAKEKVRVRYGYTF
TRBJ2-7	.	TRBD1	TRBV28	TGTGCCAGCAGTTTAGGGACAGGCTGGGAGCAGTACTTC	CASSLGTGWEQYF
TRBJ2-2	few	TRBD2	TRBV5-1	TGCGCCAGCAGCTCATCGCGACTAGCGGGGGGGCTCACCGGGGAGCTGTTTTTT	CASSSSRLAGGLTGELFF
TRBJ1-1	.	.	TRBV9	TGTGCCAGCAGCGTAAAGGCAGGCACTGAAGCTTTCTTT	CASSVKAGTEAFF
TRBJ2-3	.	.	TRBV5-4	TGTGCCAGCCAGGCAGATACGCAGTATTTT	CASQADTQYF
TRBJ1-5	.	.	TRBV5-8	TGTGCCAGCGATGATAGAACAGGAAAACCCCCGGGTCAGCCCCAGCATTTT	CASDDRTGKPPGQPQHF
TRBJ2-3	.	TRBD1	TRBV27	TGTGCCAGCAGTACCCACAGGGGGCTCAAGCTCACAGATACGCAGTATTTT	CASSTHRGLKLTDTQYF
TRBJ1-1	.	.	TRBV5-1	TGCGCCAGCAGCTTGAGCGGGAGCCCTGAAGCTTTCTTT	CASSLSGSPEAFF
TRBJ1-1	.	.	TRBV6-1	TGTGCCAGCCAAGAATGGACAGTCACTGAAGCTTTCTTT	CASQEWTVTEAFF
TRBJ2-1	once	TRBD2	TRBV4-3	TGCGCCAGCAGCCAAAGACTAGCGGGGGAACACAATGAGCAGTTCTTC	CASSQRLAGEHNEQFF
TRBJ2-7	.	.	TRBV5-4	TGTGCCAGCAGCTTGGTTCAGGACGGAGGCGGCGAGCAGTACTTC	CASSLVQDGGGEQYF
TRBJ1-5	.	.	TRBV5-3	TGTGCCACCAAGGACAGCAAAAATCAGCCCCAGCATTTT	CATKDSKNQPQHF
TRBJ2-5	.	.	TRBV15	TGTGCCACCAGCAGCCCCGAGTTCATCCAGACCCAGTACTTC	CATSSPEFIQTQYF
TRBJ2-7	.	TRBD1	TRBV6-5	TGTGCACACGGGTCCGGACAGGGAAGGGACGAGCAGTACTTC	CAHGSGQGRDEQYF
TRBJ1-5	.	.	TRBV2	TGTGCCAGCAGTCCGTTGACAGTATCTCCTCAGCCCCAGCATTTT	CASSPLTVSPQPQHF
TRBJ2-3	.	TRBD1	TRBV25-1	TGTGCCAGCAGTGAGCCGGACAGGGAAAGCACAGATACGCAGTATTTT	CASSEPDRESTDTQYF
TRBJ2-3	.	.	TRBV11-1	TGTGCCAGCAGCCTCCGGGGGAGTCAACGGGGGAGCACAGATACGCAGTATTTT	CASSLRGSQRGSTDTQYF
TRBJ1-1	once	.	TRBV12-5	TGTGCTAGTGGTTTTATCCAGGGCGGTGAAGCTTTCTTT	CASGFIQGGEAFF
TRBJ1-4	.	.	TRBV5-1	TGCGCCAGCAGCGGATACCAAAGAGGTCAGGGAAATGAAAAACTGTTTTTT	CASSGYQRGQGNEKLFF
TRBJ1-6	few	.	TRBV19	TGTGCCAGTAAGTCGGGGGGAGCCTTCTGGGATTCACCCCTCCACTTT	CASKSGGAFWDSPLHF
TRBJ1-1	once	TRBD1	TRBV28	TGTGCCAGCAGCCCCGGGACAGGGGGGACTGAAGCTTTCTTT	CASSPGTGGTEAFF
TRBJ2-7	.	TRBD1	TRBV28	TGTGCCAGCAGGCGATATCCGGGACAGGGGCCCTACGAGCAGTACTTC	CASRRYPGQGPYEQYF
TRBJ2-1	.	TRBD1	TRBV2	TGTGCCAGCAGGCCCCGGGGTCCTAAACAGGGGGCCCACTACAATGAGCAGTTCTTC	CASRPRGPKQGAHYNEQFF
TRBJ2-7	.	TRBD2	TRBV5-1	TGCGCCAGCAGCTTAGGCCCGGGGGGCTACGAGCAGTACTTC	CASSLGPGGYEQYF
TRBJ2-7	.	.	TRBV21-1	TGTGCCAGCAGCACTCGACAGGGGGAGACCTACGAGCAGTACTTC	CASSTRQGETYEQYF
TRBJ1-5	.	.	TRBV10-2	TGCGCCAGCAGTGACCACAAGATGAGACAGGGCAATCAGCCCCAGCATTTT	CASSDHKMRQGNQPQHF
TRBJ2-3	.	.	TRBV4-1	TGCGCCAGCAGCCAATTTCAGGGAAGGAGAGATACGCAGTATTTT	CASSQFQGRRDTQYF
TRBJ1-6	once	TRBD1	TRBV15	TGTGCCACCCGGACAGGGTTGGATTCACCCCTCCACTTT	CATRTGLDSPLHF
TRBJ1-6	.	.	TRBV14	TGTGCCAGCAGCCAACCTGGGGGCTCGTATAATTCACCCCTCCACTTT	CASSQPGGSYNSPLHF